This T cell receptor (delta chain) is from a study of Vδ1+ human thymocytes. Study-level points and caveats: Bulk data may be misread because of unexpected Vdelta2 sequences. Thymic TRG and TRD repertoires appeared highly polyclonal.

This CDR3 has 20 residues. From germline, CDR1 is TSWWSYY and CDR2 QGS. V shed 1 base and J 0 bases; nucleotides not matched to a gene: 15. Concerning this clone itself: Its antigen is not known.

Purity of the sorted Vdelta1+ thymocytes ranged from roughly 98% to 99.6%. Extracted RNA was reverse transcribed into cDNA. The CDR3 regions were amplified by multiplex PCR from V-gene primers to a constant-region primer. TCRdb called clones from the multiplex PCR reads again using CATT. This table holds over 65,000 delta-chain clones, about 30% found once. The sequencing sample was made of Vdelta1+ gamma-delta thymocytes from the thymus. Subset noted: FACS-sorted CD3+ TCRalphabeta- TCRVdelta1+ TCRVdelta2- thymocytes. The V and J genes are TRDV1 and TRDJ1; the match to TRDD3 covers 9 bases. The origin of this receptor is a boy under two years old who had congenital heart surgery. The CDR3 reads CALGEHPVLGDHLHTDKLIF. Written as DNA, the CDR3 is TGTGCTCTTGGGGAACACCCCGTACTGGGGGACCACCTACACACCGATAAACTCATCTTT.